The T cell receptor (beta chain) under discussion was sequenced for a study of response to subunit inactivated influenza vaccine (dated by TCRdb to between 2017 and 2018). Concerning the study at large: To follow how T cells responded to a trivalent subunit inactivated influenza vaccine, the researchers relied on deep quantitative profiling of the T cell receptor repertoire.

This clonotype came up a few times. The antigen it binds to is not known. No base-level quality is on record; no much larger clone is a single base apart. V has 3 bases trimmed and J has 2 bases trimmed; junction bases matching no gene number 4. There are 14 amino acids in the CDR3, from cysteine to phenylalanine inclusive. Of the read, only the CDR3 DNA is kept; its 42 bases are in frame from base 1. From the germline V gene (reference sequence), CDR1 is DFQATT and CDR2 is SNEGSKA. The paper's findings and limits, for the study overall: The authors proposed that each seasonal influenza vaccination may bring in only a limited number of new T cells.

Library preparation was by RT-PCR. Sequencing relied on an Illumina HiSeq 2500. In-frame beta chains were kept once TCRdb had trimmed the public reads at Q25 with fastp and called clones with MiXCR. Each record represents a unique CDR3 protein, reported with the most common genes and DNA among its rows. In all, the sample holds 560,000 or so distinct CDR3 sequences, and approximately 7.1% of those were seen once. The ten biggest clones cover roughly 13% of the sample. This receptor was identified in a man between 50 and 75 years old who received an inactivated influenza vaccine. Donor details come from another sample of the same person, matched by shared clones. The starting material was PBMCs from blood, obtained less than 25 months after vaccination. The rearrangement combines TRBV20-1 with TRBJ2-7, with TRBD1 matching 10 junction bases. This receptor carries the CDR3 CSARGTGETYEQYF. The DNA reads as follows: TGCAGTGCTAGGGGGACAGGGGAAACCTACGAGCAGTACTTC.